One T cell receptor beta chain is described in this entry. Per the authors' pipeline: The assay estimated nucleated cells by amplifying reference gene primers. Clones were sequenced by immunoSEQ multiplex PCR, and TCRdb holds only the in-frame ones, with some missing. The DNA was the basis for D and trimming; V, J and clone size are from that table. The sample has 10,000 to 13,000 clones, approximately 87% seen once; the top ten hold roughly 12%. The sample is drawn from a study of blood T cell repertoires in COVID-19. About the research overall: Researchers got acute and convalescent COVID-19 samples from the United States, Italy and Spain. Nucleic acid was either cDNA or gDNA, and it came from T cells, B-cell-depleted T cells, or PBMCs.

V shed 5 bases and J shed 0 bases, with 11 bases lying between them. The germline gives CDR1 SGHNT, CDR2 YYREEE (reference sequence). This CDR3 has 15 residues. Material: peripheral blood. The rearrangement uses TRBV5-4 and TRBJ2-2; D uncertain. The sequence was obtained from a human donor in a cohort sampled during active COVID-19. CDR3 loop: CASRSTQSNTGELFF. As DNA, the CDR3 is TGTGCCAGCAGATCAACCCAGTCGAACACCGGGGAGCTGTTTTTT.